This is a list of T cell receptor beta chains from one sample in a study of blood T cell repertoires in COVID-19. Assay: immunoSEQ multiplex PCR; the TCRdb copy retains only in-frame clones and omits some. The repertoire holds 15,000 to 20,000 clones, with about 90% as singletons. The sequencing sample was made of peripheral blood. The receptors were gathered from a human donor in a cohort sampled during active COVID-19. CDR3s include the opening cysteine and the closing phenylalanine or tryptophan. Fields, in order: CDR3 protein, D gene, V gene, J gene. A D gene is named only where the DNA matches it firmly.

cdr3_aa: CASRYRTGTDYNEQFF
d_call: TRBD1
v_call: TRBV6-6
j_call: TRBJ2-1

cdr3_aa: CASSLTAGTSGTHTQYF
d_call: TRBD2
v_call: TRBV7-3
j_call: TRBJ2-3

cdr3_aa: CASSRQIYEQYF
d_call: .
v_call: TRBV2
j_call: TRBJ2-7

cdr3_aa: CASSERTGAGTGELFF
d_call: TRBD1
v_call: TRBV6-1
j_call: TRBJ2-2

cdr3_aa: CASSSQGSNGYTF
d_call: .
v_call: TRBV5-1
j_call: TRBJ1-2

cdr3_aa: CASSVEGSGRGEQYF
d_call: TRBD2
v_call: TRBV9
j_call: TRBJ2-7

cdr3_aa: CASSFGTSGSSYEQYF
d_call: TRBD2
v_call: TRBV7-9
j_call: TRBJ2-7

cdr3_aa: CASRSGTGEMSGYTF
d_call: TRBD1
v_call: TRBV28
j_call: TRBJ1-2

cdr3_aa: CASSDMRGYNEQFF
d_call: .
v_call: TRBV5-1
j_call: TRBJ2-1

cdr3_aa: CASSLDVTADKYF
d_call: .
v_call: TRBV7-8
j_call: TRBJ2-7

cdr3_aa: CASSPYLGRGGVNVLTF
d_call: .
v_call: TRBV28
j_call: TRBJ2-6

cdr3_aa: CASSPGVVAEQYF
d_call: .
v_call: TRBV7-9
j_call: TRBJ2-7

cdr3_aa: CASSSPGGAYEQYF
d_call: .
v_call: TRBV6-5
j_call: TRBJ2-7

cdr3_aa: CASSPSETNSDTQYF
d_call: .
v_call: TRBV9
j_call: TRBJ2-3

cdr3_aa: CASSLAEGLAGGPEYEQYF
d_call: TRBD2
v_call: TRBV27
j_call: TRBJ2-7

cdr3_aa: CASSSLAGTDTQYF
d_call: TRBD2
v_call: TRBV5-1
j_call: TRBJ2-3

cdr3_aa: CASSTRDGGRHGYTF
d_call: .
v_call: TRBV11-2
j_call: TRBJ1-2

cdr3_aa: CASSLHRGNTEAFF
d_call: TRBD1
v_call: TRBV28
j_call: TRBJ1-1

cdr3_aa: CALHLYGELFF
d_call: .
v_call: TRBV7-9
j_call: TRBJ2-2

cdr3_aa: CASSRRGGHYNEQFF
d_call: TRBD2
v_call: TRBV5-4
j_call: TRBJ2-1

cdr3_aa: CASSYRGGGNTEAFF
d_call: .
v_call: TRBV28
j_call: TRBJ1-1

cdr3_aa: CASSLPPGTSGDEQFF
d_call: TRBD2
v_call: TRBV2
j_call: TRBJ2-1

cdr3_aa: CASSFPATGGNSYEQYF
d_call: TRBD1
v_call: TRBV5-1
j_call: TRBJ2-7

cdr3_aa: CASNKLGRRSYEQYF
d_call: .
v_call: TRBV6-5
j_call: TRBJ2-7

cdr3_aa: CAWDRGYKAVNEQFF
d_call: TRBD1
v_call: TRBV30
j_call: TRBJ2-1

cdr3_aa: CATSGTGSGNTIYF
d_call: TRBD1
v_call: TRBV24-1
j_call: TRBJ1-3

cdr3_aa: CASSSPSAEREGRYEQYF
d_call: TRBD2
v_call: TRBV11-2
j_call: TRBJ2-7

cdr3_aa: CASSLWTGSLTDTQYF
d_call: TRBD1
v_call: TRBV11-1
j_call: TRBJ2-3

cdr3_aa: CASSQGGTGFEKLFF
d_call: TRBD1
v_call: TRBV3-1/TRBV3-2
j_call: TRBJ1-4

cdr3_aa: CASSRPGQSNEKLFF
d_call: TRBD1
v_call: TRBV23-1
j_call: TRBJ1-4

cdr3_aa: CASSVQGGESPLHF
d_call: TRBD1
v_call: TRBV9
j_call: TRBJ1-6

cdr3_aa: CASRSITGNQPQHF
d_call: .
v_call: TRBV2
j_call: TRBJ1-5

cdr3_aa: CASRGSSGSSYNEQFF
d_call: TRBD2
v_call: TRBV2
j_call: TRBJ2-1

cdr3_aa: CASSPRETSYEQYF
d_call: .
v_call: TRBV7-8
j_call: TRBJ2-7

cdr3_aa: CASSLDGGGNYGYTF
d_call: .
v_call: TRBV7-2
j_call: TRBJ1-2

cdr3_aa: CASSFTGNTEAFF
d_call: .
v_call: TRBV5-5
j_call: TRBJ1-1

cdr3_aa: CASLTGYNSPLHF
d_call: .
v_call: TRBV6-5
j_call: TRBJ1-6

cdr3_aa: CASSSPGGSYEQYF
d_call: .
v_call: TRBV28
j_call: TRBJ2-7

cdr3_aa: CASRQGATYEQYF
d_call: TRBD1
v_call: TRBV5-6
j_call: TRBJ2-7

cdr3_aa: CASSQEASGLYNEQFF
d_call: TRBD2
v_call: TRBV3-1/TRBV3-2
j_call: TRBJ2-1

cdr3_aa: CASGTGFFNQPQHF
d_call: TRBD1
v_call: TRBV28
j_call: TRBJ1-5

cdr3_aa: CASSASGNTIYF
d_call: .
v_call: TRBV7-9
j_call: TRBJ1-3

cdr3_aa: CASSPGLPPEQYF
d_call: .
v_call: TRBV3-1/TRBV3-2
j_call: TRBJ2-7